This paragraph covers one T cell receptor beta chain sequence. What it binds is unknown. TCRdb re-analysed the 5' RACE reads in MiXCR, keeping a single row per CDR3 protein. The repertoire holds approximately 440,000 distinct CDR3 sequences, about 19% seen once, with 7.5% to 9.5% in the top ten. Germline V CDR1 and CDR2: LGHDT, YNNKEL (reference sequence). The CDR3 has 15 residues. J was trimmed by 1 base and V by 4 bases; bases with no gene match: 5. This sample is drawn from a study of T-cell memory formation after mild COVID-19. The study's findings and limits: Detection of some responders pre-infection suggested pre-existing cross-reactive memory T cells participated. Contracting CD4+ clones were located mainly in CM and EM, and CD8+ clones in EMRA.

Sequenced sample: PBMCs or a T cell subset sorted from them (not recorded which). This sequence originates from an adult woman who had mild COVID-19 (a few samples of this study predate the infection). Cell type and time point are not known. This chain uses TRBV3-1 with TRBJ1-1; TRBD1 matches 8 bases. The CDR3 protein is CASSLGTGQNTEAFF. CDR3 sequence (DNA): TGTGCCAGCAGCCTTGGGACAGGACAGAACACTGAAGCTTTCTTT.